This TCR beta chain derives from a study of CD8 T cells in Susac syndrome. About the research overall: There were Susac syndrome patients who were therapy-naive at blood draw, others on corticosteroids, and others on intravenous immunoglobulin alone.

The RNA input was roughly 0.45 to 1 ug, and it was reverse transcribed with random hexamers. MiXCR, run by TCRdb on the immunoSEQ multiplex PCR reads, gives a single entry per CDR3 protein. The sample has 130,000 to 150,000 distinct CDR3 sequences; approximately 96% are singletons. The CDR3 runs to 16 residues. The germline gives CDR1 DFQATT, CDR2 SNEGSKA (reference sequence). The junction had 16 bases not matched to a gene; V was cut back by 5 bases and J by 6 bases. This clonotype has a single count. The chain couples TRBV20-1 to TRBJ2-1; TRBD1 agrees at 7 bases. The receptor was derived from a human donor with Susac syndrome. Sample: CD4+ T cells from PBMCs. CDR3: CSAHSLTGKLSNEQFF. CDR3 nucleotide sequence: TGCAGTGCTCATTCCCTGACAGGGAAACTTAGCAATGAGCAGTTCTTC.